The present T cell receptor (beta chain) was sequenced within a study of blood T cell repertoires in COVID-19. Study context: Specimens from acute and convalescent COVID-19 originated in the United States, Italy and Spain.

This clone was detected only a few times. CDR1 and CDR2 from the germline V gene are SEHNR and FQNEAQ (reference sequence). This CDR3 is built from 15 residues. V dropped 5 bases and J dropped 5; count of bases not matched to a gene: 6. Produced via immunoSEQ multiplex PCR; TCRdb's table is partial and in-frame only. The sample has under 350,000 clones, approximately 83% seen once. The V gene is TRBV7-9, the J gene TRBJ1-6; TRBD1 agrees at 7 bases. Material for sequencing was peripheral blood. The TCR originated in a human donor in a cohort sampled during active COVID-19. The CDR3: CASSDWDRDNSPLHF. In DNA form, the CDR3 reads TGTGCCAGCAGCGACTGGGACAGAGATAATTCACCCCTCCACTTT.